Below are 8 T cell receptor beta chains sequenced from a single sample in a study of blood T cell repertoires in COVID-19. The data were produced by immunoSEQ multiplex PCR, yet TCRdb's version contains in-frame clones alone and is incomplete. The sample has around 20,000 clones; 82% are singletons. The source material was peripheral blood. The origin of the receptors is a human donor in a cohort sampled during active COVID-19.

This clone occurred once. This chain connects TRBV4-2 to TRBJ1-5; 8 positions agree with TRBD1. Germline values: CDR1 LGHNA, CDR2 YNFKEQ. CDR3 length: 15 amino acids. The J segment lost 6 bases and the V segment lost 4 bases, leaving 8 bases of the junction unmatched. CDR3 region: CASSPQGARGQPQHF. The DNA of the CDR3 is TGTGCCAGCAGCCCTCAGGGGGCGCGGGGTCAGCCCCAGCATTTT.

The chain links TRBV6-2 or TRBV6-3 to TRBJ2-1; D perhaps matches TRBD2 (6 bases). The CDR3 is 18 amino acids. The V and J ends lost 6 bases and 4 bases respectively, with 25 bases between them. The germline V gene encodes CDR1 MNHEY and CDR2 SVGEGT. The CDR3 DNA sequence: TGTGCCAGCAGCCCGGGATGGGGGGTGGCGGGGAGATACAATGAGCAGTTCTTC. It codes for CASSPGWGVAGRYNEQFF.

This sequence joins TRBV12-3 or TRBV12-4 and TRBJ1-1; weak D call: TRBD1 (6 bases). The CDR3 totals 12 residues. V lost 3 bases and J 7 bases, leaving 9 bases between the germline ends. The chain's CDR3 is CASSFRTDEAFF. CDR3 nucleotides: TGTGCCAGCAGTTTCAGGACAGATGAAGCTTTCTTT.

This chain joins TRBV27 and TRBJ2-7; 12 positions match TRBD2. The CDR3 is 15 residues long. The V gene's germline CDR1 is MNHEY and CDR2 SMNVEV (reference sequence). Trimming at V came to 6 bases and at J to 5 bases, leaving 8 bases not matched to a gene. The CDR3 DNA is TGTGCCAGCAGCGTAAGACTAGCGGGAGCCCACGAGCAGTACTTC. Residues: CASSVRLAGAHEQYF.

This chain uses TRBV28 with TRBJ1-5; the D is unclear. CDR3 length: 12 amino acids. Trimming cost V 2 bases and J 7 bases, with 6 bases left between them. The germline V gene encodes CDR1 MDHEN and CDR2 SYDVKM. The CDR3 DNA reads TGTGCCAGCAGTTTAGGTGGCCAGCCCCAGCATTTT. Protein: CASSLGGQPQHF.

The V call is TRBV27, the J call TRBJ2-2; 8 nucleotides align to TRBD2. V gave up 5 bases and J gave up 5 bases; unmatched junction bases: 4. The CDR3 runs to 14 residues. Germline values: CDR1 MNHEY, CDR2 SMNVEV (reference sequence). DNA for the CDR3: TGTGCCAGCAGTAGTAGCGGGATAACCGGGGAGCTGTTTTTT. Translating gives CASSSSGITGELFF.

The chain joins TRBV3-1 (or the pseudogene TRBV3-2) to TRBJ2-3; 7 bases are shared with TRBD1. CDR3 size: 13 residues. CDR1 is LGHDT and CDR2 is YNNKEL in the germline V gene (reference sequence). V trimming: 3 bases; J trimming: 6 bases; junction bases outside the gene matches: 3. The CDR3 is CASSQSQGDTQYF. The CDR3 DNA is TGTGCCAGCAGCCAGTCACAGGGGGATACGCAGTATTTT.

This chain connects TRBV4-3 to TRBJ1-2, with TRBD1 matching over 8 bases. The CDR3 has 13 amino acids. With V trimmed by 4 bases and J by 4 bases, 2 bases remained unmatched. The V gene's germline CDR1 is LGHNA and CDR2 YSLEER. The CDR3 is CASSRQGSYGYTF. In DNA, the CDR3 is TGCGCCAGCAGCCGACAGGGGAGCTATGGCTACACCTTC.